This T cell receptor (beta chain) was observed in a study of shared clonotypes between healthy human individuals. Germline V lookup: CDR1 DFQATT, CDR2 SNEGSKA (reference sequence). CDR3 length: 11 residues. The germline V and J ends were trimmed by 6 bases and 9 bases, with 12 bases remaining between them. Measured with immunoSEQ multiplex PCR; TCRdb has only the in-frame clones, and not every one. Here the sample spans hundreds of thousands of clones, around 77% being singletons. Specimen: PBMCs. The clonotype comes from a woman aged 40-49 years in good health. Some clones in this sample may be carry-over from other donors' samples. The rearrangement uses TRBV20-1 and TRBJ2-1; D is unclear. CDR3 protein: CSALTDTEQFF. DNA of the CDR3: TGCAGTGCGCTGACTGATACTGAGCAGTTCTTC.